The 7 T cell receptor beta chains below all came from one sample that was sequenced in a study of blood T cell repertoires in COVID-19. Assay used: immunoSEQ multiplex PCR; TCRdb lists only in-frame clones, some missing. The data show around 200,000 clones, approximately 88% seen once. Material for sequencing was PBMCs or T cells enriched from blood (not recorded which). These receptors all come from a man between 18 and 29 years old with acute COVID-19.

The chain recombines TRBV19 with TRBJ1-5; no clear D gene. CDR3 length: 15 amino acids. Germline CDR1 LNHDA, CDR2 SQIVND (reference sequence). V dropped 7 bases and J dropped 2 bases, with 15 bases sitting between them. CDR3 in DNA: TGTGCCAGTAAACCACAGCTGGGTGGCAATCAGCCCCAGCATTTT. It translates to CASKPQLGGNQPQHF.

The chain employs TRBV5-1 and TRBJ2-2; unclear D gene. This CDR3 is built from 14 residues. Germline CDR1 is SGHRS and CDR2 is YFSETQ. Trimming took 4 bases from V and 4 from J, leaving 11 bases between them. The CDR3 spells CASSTGRSTGELFF. The CDR3 nucleotides read TGCGCCAGCAGCACGGGTCGTTCCACCGGGGAGCTGTTTTTT.

The chain employs TRBV5-5 and TRBJ2-7; D gene uncertain. In germline, CDR1 is SGHKS, CDR2 YYEKEE (reference sequence). The CDR3 consists of 14 residues. V lost 1 base and J 0 bases, leaving 8 bases between the germline ends. The CDR3 region has the DNA TGTGCCAGCAGCTTGTCAAGAGGCTCCTACGAGCAGTACTTC. Amino acids: CASSLSRGSYEQYF.

This rearrangement joins TRBV30 to TRBJ1-1; 8 nucleotides align to TRBD1. Trimming at V came to 2 bases and at J to 0 bases, leaving 8 bases not matched to a gene. This CDR3 spans 16 amino acids. Germline CDR1 GTSNPN, CDR2 SVGIG (reference sequence). The DNA for the CDR3 is TGTGCCTGGAGTTCCTACCCAGGGGGCCTGAACACTGAAGCTTTCTTT. It encodes CAWSSYPGGLNTEAFF.

This clone was recorded once. V and J are TRBV29-1 and TRBJ2-6, with D tentatively TRBD2 (6 bases). The CDR3 loop spans 15 amino acids. Germline CDR1 is SQVTM and CDR2 is ANQGSEA. The V end lost 5 bases, the J end lost 13 bases, and 24 bases lay between the germline ends. The CDR3 here is CSVRDPGLKTGVLTF. The DNA of the CDR3 is TGCAGCGTTCGGGACCCGGGACTCAAAACGGGGGTCCTGACTTTC.

This sequence joins TRBV6-2 or TRBV6-3 and TRBJ2-2; D call uncertain. This CDR3 is 15 amino acids long. V was trimmed by 2 bases and J by 6 bases, leaving 13 bases between them. The V gene's germline CDR1 is MNHEY and CDR2 SVGEGT. The DNA for the CDR3 is TGTGCCAGCAGTTACAGGCCTAGACCCCCCGGGGAGCTGTTTTTT. This encodes CASSYRPRPPGELFF.

V is TRBV15 and J is TRBJ1-5; TRBD1 matches 9 bases. This CDR3 contains 18 residues. The V and J ends lost 0 bases and 6 bases, in that order; junction bases with no gene match: 12. Germline V gene lookup returns CDR1 LNHNV and CDR2 YYDKDF (reference sequence). The CDR3 protein is CATSRDPPGTGTFQPQHF. CDR3 bases: TGTGCCACCAGCAGAGACCCCCCCGGGACAGGGACGTTTCAGCCCCAGCATTTT.